The subject of this entry is one T cell receptor (beta chain). Just one base apart from a much larger clone, this may be a read error. The record originates from a study of tumor-infiltrating lymphocytes in primary liver carcinoma. Study-level information: The study enrolled male and female patients aged 30 to 69 years.

The germline V gene encodes CDR1 MNHEY and CDR2 SVGEGT. This CDR3 is built from 12 residues. Alongside blood RNA obtained from unsorted whole blood, germline DNA was also extracted. The patients carried chronic HBV infection and had received no treatment. With a constant-region primer, TCR beta cDNA was made from 500 ng of total RNA. Employing slightly modified ARM-PCR, three nested multiplex PCR rounds were run, and these gave rise to the TCR beta libraries. Rounds one and two of PCR, each of roughly 10 cycles, were primed with TRBV1-TRBV30 forward primers and a C-beta reverse primer. TCRdb reanalysed the multiplex PCR reads using MiXCR and keeps one entry per CDR3 protein. Altogether around 170,000 distinct CDR3 sequences are present, less than 65% being singletons, with the ten largest covering approximately 68%.

The gene calls are TRBV6-2 or TRBV6-3 and TRBJ2-7, with D uncertain. This clonotype was sampled from a man aged 35 to 55 with primary liver carcinoma and hepatitis B virus infection. Sequencing was done on a sample of peripheral blood. The CDR3 nucleotides are TGTGACAGCAGCTACAATCCGTACGAGCAGTACTTC. This codes for CDSSYNPYEQYF.